These 17 T cell receptor beta chains came from one sample sequenced in a study of metastatic and nonmetastatic thyroid tumors. Treatment of any kind had been given to no patient before thyroid surgery. TCRdb re-analyzed the PCR reads through MiXCR. This table has about 6,900 clones, 25% to 30% appearing once. Sample: adjacent normal tissue. The receptor source for this set is a male donor with papillary thyroid cancer or a benign thyroid nodule (not recorded which). Some clones in this sample may be carry-over from other donors' samples.

The V and J genes are TRBV7-2 and TRBJ2-1, with TRBD2 matching over 12 bases. Per the germline V gene, CDR1 is SGHTA and CDR2 is FQGNSA. V lost 5 bases, J lost 4 bases, and 3 bases stayed unmatched. The CDR3 length is 15 residues. The CDR3 loop is CASSRTSGEYNEQFF. CDR3 DNA: TGTGCCAGCAGCCGGACTAGCGGGGAGTACAATGAGCAGTTCTTC.

This clone is deemed medium-sized (0.01 to 0.1%). The chain employs TRBV7-9 and TRBJ1-3; 7 bases map to TRBD1. The CDR3 spans 16 residues. With V trimmed by 6 bases and J by 5 bases, 13 bases remained unmatched. CDR1 is SEHNR, CDR2 FQNEAQ, per germline (reference sequence). The CDR3 DNA follows: TGTGCCAGCAGTTCCTACGGACAGGTCCTAAGAAACACCATATATTTT. Protein sequence: CASSSYGQVLRNTIYF. The full variable domain, its missing parts supplied by reference TRBV7-9 and TRBJ1-3, is DTGVSQNPRHKITKRGQNVTFRCDPISEHNRLYWYRQTLGQGPEFLTYFQNEAQLEKSRLLSDRFSAERPKGSFSTLEIQRTEQGDSAMYLCASSSYGQVLRNTIYFGEGSWLTVV.

The V and J genes are TRBV12-3 or TRBV12-4 and TRBJ1-2; D gene uncertain. This CDR3 comprises 12 residues. The V end was cut by 3 bases, the J end by 1 base, with 3 bases between. CDR3 in amino acids: CASSLNNYGYTF. The CDR3 DNA is TGTGCCAGCAGTTTGAATAACTATGGCTACACCTTC.

By share, this clone counts as large (0.1 to 1%). In nucleotides, the CDR3 is TGTGCCAGCAGCTTAGCCGGGACAGGGTCCTATAATTCACCCCTCCACTTT. Protein product: CASSLAGTGSYNSPLHF. The rearrangement joins TRBV7-8 to TRBJ1-6, with TRBD1 matching over 9 bases. V was clipped by 0 bases and J by 1 base; unmatched bases: 1. CDR1 is SGHVS, CDR2 FQNEAQ, per germline. The CDR3 extends over 17 amino acids.

This clone is labeled medium-sized. The chain uses TRBV4-3 and TRBJ2-7, with TRBD1 matching over 7 bases. Trimming took 4 bases from V and 5 from J; bases not matched to a gene: 5. This CDR3 is built from 13 residues. Germline CDR1 LGHNA, CDR2 YSLEER. The CDR3 protein is CASSPEGADEQYF. CDR3 nucleotide sequence: TGCGCCAGCAGCCCTGAGGGGGCGGACGAGCAGTACTTC.

The chain combines TRBV20-1 with TRBJ2-1, with 15 bases matching TRBD2. The CDR3 is made up of 18 amino acids. J was trimmed by 4 bases and V by 5 bases; bases with no gene match: 12. Per germline, CDR1 DFQATT and CDR2 SNEGSKA (reference sequence). CDR3 DNA: TGCAGTGCTCGGACTAGCGGGAGGGGTAGTTTCGGTTACAATGAGCAGTTCTTC. The encoded protein is CSARTSGRGSFGYNEQFF.

By frequency in the sample, this clone is medium-sized. V gene TRBV9 combines with J gene TRBJ2-3, with D unclear. V lost 4 bases, J lost 0 bases, and 12 bases lay in between. The germline gives CDR1 SGDLS, CDR2 YYNGEE. The CDR3 length is 15 residues. The DNA of the CDR3 is TGTGCCAGCAGCCCGACCCGGGCTAGCACAGATACGCAGTATTTT. Protein sequence: CASSPTRASTDTQYF. Complete variable domain (other parts from reference TRBV9 and TRBJ2-3): DSGVTQTPKHLITATGQRVTLRCSPRSGDLSVYWYQQSLDQGLQFLIQYYNGEERAKGNILERFSAQQFPDLHSELNLSSLELGDSALYFCASSPTRASTDTQYFGPGTRLTVL.

This chain connects TRBV9 to TRBJ2-3, with D unresolved. The CDR3 contains 13 residues. Trimming took 3 bases from V and 0 from J, leaving 5 bases between them. Germline CDR1 and CDR2: SGDLS and YYNGEE. The CDR3 DNA follows: TGTGCCAGCAGCGACAGAAGCACAGATACGCAGTATTTT. Its protein product is CASSDRSTDTQYF.

This chain links TRBV7-8 with TRBJ2-3; D is unresolved. The V gene's germline CDR1 is SGHVS and CDR2 FQNEAQ. The CDR3 spans 16 residues. V was cut by 8 bases and J by 4 bases, with 22 bases left in between. As DNA, the CDR3 is TGTGCCAGCGTCTTCTTGACCCTGTACGGGTCAGATACGCAGTATTTT. It yields the protein CASVFLTLYGSDTQYF.

This clone is large within its sample. The V gene is TRBV6-2 or TRBV6-3, the J gene TRBJ2-1; TRBD1 matches 8 bases. CDR3 length: 15 residues. The ends lost 6 bases at V and 4 bases at J; junction bases unmatched: 8. Germline-derived CDR1 and CDR2 are MNHEY and SVGEGT. The CDR3 spells CASRLTGGSYNEQFF. CDR3 nucleotide sequence: TGTGCCAGCAGACTTACAGGGGGGTCTTACAATGAGCAGTTCTTC.

This rearrangement joins TRBV6-4 to TRBJ2-2, with D unresolved. The V and J ends lost 2 bases and 6 bases respectively, with 7 bases between them. The CDR3 loop spans 13 amino acids. Germline loops: CDR1 MRHNA, CDR2 SNTAGT. The CDR3 DNA reads TGTGCCAGCAGTGACGGGGAATCCGGGGAGCTGTTTTTT. It translates to CASSDGESGELFF.

The chain uses TRBV6-1 and TRBJ2-7; 8 bases are shared with TRBD1. Germline CDR1 reads MNHNS; CDR2 reads SASEGT. Losses at the gene ends were 7 bases for V and 5 bases for J; bases not matched to a gene: 7. The CDR3 has 13 amino acids. Written as DNA, the CDR3 is TGTGCCAGCACAGGGACAGGTTTGGACGAGCAGTACTTC. Its protein product is CASTGTGLDEQYF.

This chain uses TRBV11-2 with TRBJ1-1, with D possibly being TRBD1 (6 bases). V dropped 3 bases and J dropped 6 bases, with 11 bases sitting between them. Germline V gene lookup returns CDR1 SGHAT and CDR2 FQNNGV. The CDR3 contains 13 residues. This CDR3 is CASSLLQGSEAFF. The DNA for the CDR3 is TGTGCCAGCAGCTTGCTACAGGGTTCTGAAGCTTTCTTT.

This sequence joins TRBV6-6 and TRBJ2-3, with 12 bases fitting TRBD2. The CDR3 is 15 amino acids. V lost 2 bases to trimming and J lost 12 bases; unmatched junction nucleotides: 9. Per germline, CDR1 MNHNY and CDR2 SVGAGI (reference sequence). CDR3 nucleotides: TGTGCCAGCAGTTACAACGCCAGAGGACTAGCGGGACAGTATTTT. Its translation: CASSYNARGLAGQYF.

V is TRBV6-1 and J is TRBJ2-3; D gene unclear. The CDR3 spans 14 residues. Germline CDR1 reads MNHNS; CDR2 reads SASEGT. Trimming removed 6 bases from V and 3 bases from J, with 13 bases in between. CDR3 DNA sequence: TGTGCCAGCAGCCTCGACGGCGTAACAGATACGCAGTATTTT. This gives the protein CASSLDGVTDTQYF.

The rearrangement links TRBV6-4 to TRBJ2-6; 7 bases agree with TRBD1. Trimming took 0 bases from V and 2 from J; bases not matched to a gene: 1. The germline CDR1 and CDR2 sequences are MRHNA and SNTAGT. This CDR3 has 16 residues. The DNA of the CDR3 is TGTGCCAGCAGTGACTCAGGGGGCGCTGGGGCCAACGTCCTGACTTTC. It encodes CASSDSGGAGANVLTF.

This clone was seen repeatedly, ten times or more. The chain joins TRBV24-1 to TRBJ1-2, with 9 positions matching TRBD1. The CDR3 runs 16 residues. The V and J ends lost 4 bases and 4 bases, in that order; junction bases with no gene match: 9. Germline CDR1 KGHDR, CDR2 SFDVKD. CDR3: CATSEASTGGIYGYTF. The CDR3 coding sequence is TGTGCCACCAGTGAAGCCTCGACAGGGGGGATCTATGGCTACACCTTC.